This section outlines one TCR beta chain sequence together with its context. This clonotype was recorded at least ten times. No antigen is known for it. There are no base qualities to consult, and no much larger clone falls within one base. This entry is derived from a study of tumor and adjacent non-tumor tissue in lung cancer (dated by TCRdb to between 2018 and 2020). The study in broad terms: Of the cohort, 12 patients had adenocarcinoma, 2 had squamous cell carcinoma and 1 had small cell lung cancer. The 15 enrolled patients, of whom 10 were men and 5 were women, were aged 31 to 76 years and were diagnosed with TNM stage I to III disease. Sequencing generated a total of 125,075,908 productive TCRbeta reads, averaging around 4.3 million reads per sample. Using bulk TCRbeta repertoires from under 18 lung cancer patients, the study set lung tumor tissue side by side with matched distant non-tumor lung tissue. TCRbeta CDR3 sequencing was performed on a few dozen paired specimens, with one tumor sample and one normal lung sample collected per patient.

The library relied on multiplex PCR. The sequencing machine was an Illumina HiSeq 2500. Following protocols modified from ARM-PCR, the researchers constructed TCRbeta libraries through three rounds of nested PCR with primers (Table S4). Before sequencing, PCR products of 200-500 bp were excised from the gel and purified with the QIAquick gel extraction kit. The paper's data handling went like this. Trimmomatic was used to clean the reads, FLASH merged the cleaned reads into complete CDR3 sequences, and MiTCR assigned the sequences to V(D)J germline segments. VDJtools was used to compute clonal diversity as the inverse Simpson's index. Productive reads were defined as in-frame sequences without a premature stop codon. The public reads were reprocessed in TCRdb via fastp at Q25 and MiXCR, keeping in-frame beta chains. All rows with the same CDR3 protein become a single entry with the most common DNA and genes. V and J calls and clone size were set by TCRdb, not the authors. This sample is represented by 85,000 to 100,000 distinct CDR3 sequences; about 72% of them were singletons. Clones ranked in the top ten supply 15% to 20% of the sample.

Findings and caveats that apply to the study as a whole: A significantly larger cumulative share of the repertoire was made up by the top 100 clones in normal lung than in tumor tissue. Tumor tissue showed significantly greater TCR diversity (inverse Simpson) than normal lung tissue (approximately 430 vs 150, P = 0.0075, Mann-Whitney U test). Because peripheral blood was not sequenced, the blood TCRbeta repertoires of the lung cancer patients in the study went unexamined. The sequencing platform is not named in the methods, and unique molecular identifiers are not mentioned. Significantly higher TCR diversity was found in younger patients, and higher tumor TCR diversity was associated with shorter overall and disease-free survival. The cohort had only 15 patients, and the authors noted that larger samples and more detailed clinical data are needed.

From the cysteine through the phenylalanine, the CDR3 covers 15 amino acids. Only the CDR3 portion is preserved as DNA: 45 bases, with reading frame beginning at the first base. The germline V gene encodes CDR1 MGHRA and CDR2 YSYEKL. The junction shows trimming of 2 bases on V and 9 bases on J, and the gene matches do not reach 6 bases of it. RNA was isolated from bulk unsorted tissue, and RNA quality was assessed with a NanoDrop ND-1000 and an Agilent 2100. Newly diagnosed lung cancer patients without prior chemotherapy who had been admitted for thoracic surgery in China between August and November 2014 were enrolled as donors. The study excluded patients who had received radiotherapy or chemotherapy before or who had another cancer at the same time. Surgical tissue pieces of roughly 1-2.2 cm3 were preserved in RNAlater solution and were kept at -80 degrees C until use.

The chain is encoded by TRBV4-1 joined to TRBJ2-1, with TRBD1 matching 11 junction bases. The sequence was collected from a man in his sixties with non-small cell lung cancer. The sample was lung tumor tissue. The CDR3 here reads CASSQPLGTGGEQFF. The base sequence is TGCGCCAGCAGCCAACCCCTTGGGACAGGGGGTGAGCAGTTCTTC.